The T cell receptor beta chain under discussion was sequenced for a study of shared clonotypes between healthy human individuals. Study information: Each donor had three CD4 naive, three CD4 memory, two CD8 naive and one CD8 memory plate.

CD45RO-negative CD8 cells positively selected for CCR7 made up the naive population, which excluded terminally differentiated effector memory CD45RA+ cells. Libraries were prepared by immunoSEQ multiplex PCR; TCRdb keeps only in-frame clonotypes and omits some of them. The sample records some 2 million clones, over 85% being singletons. Looked up from germline, CDR1 is SGHDT and CDR2 is YYEEEE. The CDR3 spans 12 residues. V shed 3 bases and J shed 1 base, with 4 bases lying between them. The sample taken for sequencing was naive CD8+ T cells sorted from blood. This clonotype was obtained from a man aged 18-30 years in good health. J is TRBJ1-1 and V is TRBV5-6, with no clear D. The CDR3 DNA reads TGTGCCAGCAGCTGGCAGAACACTGAAGCTTTCTTT. Translated, it gives CASSWQNTEAFF.